A selection of T cell receptor beta chains follows, all from one sample in a study of cytomegalovirus exposure and HLA in healthy donors. The protocol was immunoSEQ multiplex PCR, while the TCRdb copy is restricted to in-frame clones and leaves out a portion. The sample consists of 150,000 to 200,000 clones, 85% to 90% of them appearing once. Sequencing was performed on PBMCs. The receptor set was obtained from a man between 18 and 29 years old in good health and CMV-seronegative. The CDR3 runs from the conserved cysteine through the conserved F or W. Each record gives: J gene, D gene, clone size, V gene, CDR3 protein, CDR3 DNA. The D gene is left open where the match is weak. The size entry is marked missing in some rows and otherwise reads once, few, many or a size class.

j_gene: TRBJ2-7
d_gene: TRBD2
abundance: NA
v_gene: TRBV29-1
CDR3aa: CSAWEGVRSYEQYF
CDR3nt: TGCAGCGCTTGGGAGGGAGTGAGATCCTACGAGCAGTACTTC

j_gene: TRBJ2-2
d_gene: NA
abundance: NA
v_gene: TRBV28
CDR3aa: CASTEAFSGGELFF
CDR3nt: TGTGCCAGCACGGAGGCCTTTAGCGGCGGGGAGCTGTTTTTT

j_gene: TRBJ2-7
d_gene: TRBD2
abundance: NA
v_gene: TRBV7-9
CDR3aa: CASSLVEAGVHEQYF
CDR3nt: TGTGCCAGCAGCTTAGTAGAGGCGGGAGTACACGAGCAGTACTTC

j_gene: TRBJ1-2
d_gene: TRBD1
abundance: NA
v_gene: TRBV5-1
CDR3aa: CASSPLEQGNGGYTF
CDR3nt: TGCGCCAGCAGCCCCCTAGAACAGGGGAATGGTGGCTACACCTTC

j_gene: TRBJ2-5
d_gene: NA
abundance: NA
v_gene: TRBV11-2
CDR3aa: CASSRLRSAETQYF
CDR3nt: TGTGCCAGCAGCCGATTGCGCAGCGCCGAGACCCAGTACTTC

j_gene: TRBJ2-7
d_gene: TRBD1
abundance: NA
v_gene: TRBV6-5
CDR3aa: CASSYSGTGKEQYF
CDR3nt: TGTGCCAGCAGTTACTCCGGGACAGGGAAGGAGCAGTACTTC

j_gene: TRBJ1-1
d_gene: NA
abundance: NA
v_gene: TRBV14
CDR3aa: CASSVWGGTPTEAFF
CDR3nt: TGTGCCAGCAGCGTCTGGGGGGGGACACCCACTGAAGCTTTCTTT

j_gene: TRBJ1-1
d_gene: NA
abundance: NA
v_gene: TRBV21-1
CDR3aa: CASSRTSKANTEAFF
CDR3nt: TGTGCCAGCAGCAGAACCTCAAAAGCGAACACTGAAGCTTTCTTT

j_gene: TRBJ2-5
d_gene: NA
abundance: NA
v_gene: TRBV6-1
CDR3aa: CASSLGRTQETQYF
CDR3nt: TGTGCCAGCAGTCTCGGCAGGACACAAGAGACCCAGTACTTC

j_gene: TRBJ2-3
d_gene: TRBD1
abundance: NA
v_gene: TRBV6-1
CDR3aa: CASSRGGQGTDTQYF
CDR3nt: TGTGCCAGCTCTCGTGGGGGACAGGGTACAGATACGCAGTATTTT

j_gene: TRBJ2-3
d_gene: TRBD2
abundance: NA
v_gene: TRBV4-1
CDR3aa: CASSQDRSRGDTDTQYF
CDR3nt: TGCGCCAGCAGCCAAGATAGGAGTCGGGGGGACACAGATACGCAGTATTTT

j_gene: TRBJ1-2
d_gene: NA
abundance: NA
v_gene: TRBV18
CDR3aa: CASSPTQVNYGYTF
CDR3nt: TGTGCCAGCTCACCGACACAGGTGAACTATGGCTACACCTTC

j_gene: TRBJ2-3
d_gene: NA
abundance: NA
v_gene: TRBV4-3
CDR3aa: CASSPARGATDTQYF
CDR3nt: TGCGCCAGCAGCCCCGCCAGAGGCGCGACAGATACGCAGTATTTT

j_gene: TRBJ1-1
d_gene: TRBD1
abundance: NA
v_gene: TRBV27
CDR3aa: CASSSGTGVRGTEAFF
CDR3nt: TGTGCCAGCAGTTCCGGGACAGGGGTTCGGGGCACTGAAGCTTTCTTT

j_gene: TRBJ1-1
d_gene: TRBD1
abundance: NA
v_gene: TRBV7-9
CDR3aa: CASSRHLDRENTEAFF
CDR3nt: TGTGCCAGCAGCCGTCACTTGGACAGGGAGAACACTGAAGCTTTCTTT

j_gene: TRBJ1-4
d_gene: NA
abundance: NA
v_gene: TRBV15
CDR3aa: CATSRVDSYEKLFF
CDR3nt: TGTGCCACCAGCAGAGTCGACAGCTATGAAAAACTGTTTTTT

j_gene: TRBJ2-2
d_gene: NA
abundance: NA
v_gene: TRBV29-1
CDR3aa: CSARTTGLSGELFF
CDR3nt: TGCAGCGCCCGTACCACAGGGCTGTCCGGGGAGCTGTTTTTT

j_gene: TRBJ1-2
d_gene: NA
abundance: few
v_gene: TRBV28
CDR3aa: CASSLAAEYYGYTF
CDR3nt: TGTGCCAGCAGTTTAGCGGCGGAATACTATGGCTACACCTTC

j_gene: TRBJ2-5
d_gene: NA
abundance: NA
v_gene: TRBV7-2
CDR3aa: CASSLLGRRETQYF
CDR3nt: TGTGCCAGCAGCTTACTGGGGCGCCGAGAGACCCAGTACTTC

j_gene: TRBJ1-2
d_gene: NA
abundance: NA
v_gene: TRBV19
CDR3aa: CASSTPRKGAHYGYTF
CDR3nt: TGTGCCAGTAGTACCCCCAGAAAAGGGGCGCATTATGGCTACACCTTC

j_gene: TRBJ2-7
d_gene: NA
abundance: NA
v_gene: TRBV7-9
CDR3aa: CASSSFDRSSYEQYF
CDR3nt: TGTGCCAGCAGCTCTTTTGACAGGAGCTCCTACGAGCAGTACTTC

j_gene: TRBJ1-2
d_gene: NA
abundance: NA
v_gene: TRBV5-5
CDR3aa: CASSLGRTANYGYTF
CDR3nt: TGTGCCAGCAGCTTGGGACGGACAGCTAACTATGGCTACACCTTC

j_gene: TRBJ2-5
d_gene: TRBD2
abundance: NA
v_gene: TRBV10-3
CDR3aa: CATLPGGQETQYF
CDR3nt: TGTGCCACCCTGCCCGGGGGGCAAGAGACCCAGTACTTC

j_gene: TRBJ1-1
d_gene: NA
abundance: NA
v_gene: TRBV27
CDR3aa: CASSLSLGGTEAFF
CDR3nt: TGTGCCAGCAGTTTATCGCTGGGAGGCACTGAAGCTTTCTTT

j_gene: TRBJ2-7
d_gene: TRBD2
abundance: NA
v_gene: TRBV5-4
CDR3aa: CASSDGTSGTYEQYF
CDR3nt: TGTGCCAGCAGTGATGGGACTAGCGGGACCTACGAGCAGTACTTC

j_gene: TRBJ2-3
d_gene: NA
abundance: NA
v_gene: TRBV2
CDR3aa: CASSVLTSFADTQYF
CDR3nt: TGTGCCAGCAGTGTCCTTACTAGCTTCGCAGATACGCAGTATTTT

j_gene: TRBJ2-7
d_gene: TRBD2
abundance: NA
v_gene: TRBV25-1
CDR3aa: CASSVGLACF
CDR3nt: TGTGCCAGCAGTGTGGGACTAGCATGTTTC

j_gene: TRBJ2-7
d_gene: NA
abundance: NA
v_gene: TRBV5-6
CDR3aa: CASSPTISGPYEQYF
CDR3nt: TGTGCCAGCAGCCCTACTATTTCAGGGCCCTACGAGCAGTACTTC

j_gene: TRBJ1-5
d_gene: NA
abundance: once
v_gene: TRBV14
CDR3aa: CASSPSSRRVGQPQHF
CDR3nt: TGTGCCAGCAGCCCCAGTAGCAGGCGGGTGGGTCAGCCCCAGCATTTT

j_gene: TRBJ2-7
d_gene: TRBD1
abundance: NA
v_gene: TRBV7-9
CDR3aa: CASSLVTGTGGEQYF
CDR3nt: TGTGCCAGCAGCTTAGTCACCGGGACAGGGGGCGAGCAGTACTTC

j_gene: TRBJ2-1
d_gene: TRBD2
abundance: NA
v_gene: TRBV7-2
CDR3aa: CASSLARGIYNEQFF
CDR3nt: TGTGCCAGCAGCTTAGCGCGGGGGATCTACAATGAGCAGTTCTTC

j_gene: TRBJ1-2
d_gene: TRBD1
abundance: NA
v_gene: TRBV6-1
CDR3aa: CASSGQGWGLYGYTF
CDR3nt: TGTGCCAGCAGTGGACAGGGCTGGGGGTTGTATGGCTACACCTTC

j_gene: TRBJ1-1
d_gene: NA
abundance: NA
v_gene: TRBV2
CDR3aa: CASRGRSNTEAFF
CDR3nt: TGTGCCAGCAGGGGGCGGTCGAACACTGAAGCTTTCTTT

j_gene: TRBJ2-2
d_gene: TRBD2
abundance: NA
v_gene: TRBV5-5
CDR3aa: CASSVAPSGSLAGELFF
CDR3nt: TGTGCCAGCAGCGTCGCCCCTAGCGGGAGCCTCGCCGGGGAGCTGTTTTTT

j_gene: TRBJ1-6
d_gene: NA
abundance: NA
v_gene: TRBV5-1
CDR3aa: CASSLTGPFYSPLHF
CDR3nt: TGCGCCAGCAGCTTGACGGGTCCCTTTTATTCACCCCTCCACTTT

j_gene: TRBJ1-1
d_gene: NA
abundance: NA
v_gene: TRBV7-9
CDR3aa: CASSRQGTEAFF
CDR3nt: TGTGCCAGCAGCCGCCAGGGGACTGAAGCTTTCTTT

j_gene: TRBJ2-1
d_gene: NA
abundance: once
v_gene: TRBV25-1
CDR3aa: CASSGASIQFF
CDR3nt: TGTGCCAGCAGTGGAGCCTCAATCCAGTTCTTC

j_gene: TRBJ2-1
d_gene: NA
abundance: NA
v_gene: TRBV29-1
CDR3aa: CSVETTARVNNEQFF
CDR3nt: TGCAGCGTTGAGACGACAGCACGAGTCAACAATGAGCAGTTCTTC

j_gene: TRBJ2-1
d_gene: NA
abundance: NA
v_gene: TRBV18
CDR3aa: CASSPMRAGYNEQFF
CDR3nt: TGTGCCAGCTCCCCTATGAGGGCGGGGTACAATGAGCAGTTCTTC

j_gene: TRBJ2-7
d_gene: TRBD2
abundance: NA
v_gene: TRBV7-9
CDR3aa: CASSLGGAGRYEQYF
CDR3nt: TGTGCCAGCAGCTTGGGAGGGGCGGGGAGATACGAGCAGTACTTC

j_gene: TRBJ1-1
d_gene: TRBD1
abundance: NA
v_gene: TRBV28
CDR3aa: CASSLGQVREAFF
CDR3nt: TGTGCCAGCAGTTTAGGACAGGTTCGTGAAGCTTTCTTT

j_gene: TRBJ2-2
d_gene: NA
abundance: NA
v_gene: TRBV7-2
CDR3aa: CASTNYLVEELFF
CDR3nt: TGTGCCAGCACCAACTACTTGGTTGAGGAGCTGTTTTTT

j_gene: TRBJ1-2
d_gene: TRBD1
abundance: NA
v_gene: TRBV10-3
CDR3aa: CAIRGQGYGYTF
CDR3nt: TGTGCCATCAGGGGACAGGGGTATGGCTACACCTTC

j_gene: TRBJ2-7
d_gene: TRBD2
abundance: NA
v_gene: TRBV28
CDR3aa: CASTSAGTSYEQYF
CDR3nt: TGTGCCAGCACCTCAGCGGGAACCTCCTACGAGCAGTACTTC

j_gene: TRBJ1-2
d_gene: TRBD1
abundance: NA
v_gene: TRBV5-1
CDR3aa: CASSLEGQLQNYTF
CDR3nt: TGCGCCAGCAGCTTGGAGGGACAGTTGCAGAACTACACCTTC

j_gene: TRBJ1-4
d_gene: NA
abundance: NA
v_gene: TRBV30
CDR3aa: CAWSLTSEKLFF
CDR3nt: TGTGCCTGGAGTTTGACATCAGAAAAACTGTTTTTT

j_gene: TRBJ1-2
d_gene: NA
abundance: NA
v_gene: TRBV23-1
CDR3aa: CASSHLGWQALPGGYYGYTF
CDR3nt: TGCGCCAGCAGTCACCTCGGGTGGCAGGCCTTACCCGGAGGGTACTATGGCTACACCTTC

j_gene: TRBJ1-2
d_gene: TRBD1
abundance: NA
v_gene: TRBV5-6
CDR3aa: CASSFYRGSSGYTF
CDR3nt: TGTGCCAGCAGCTTTTACAGGGGAAGCTCGGGCTACACCTTC

j_gene: TRBJ2-5
d_gene: TRBD2
abundance: once
v_gene: TRBV7-2
CDR3aa: CASSSRTSGRVETQYF
CDR3nt: TGTGCCAGCAGCTCCAGGACTAGCGGGAGAGTAGAGACCCAGTACTTC

j_gene: TRBJ1-2
d_gene: NA
abundance: NA
v_gene: TRBV28
CDR3aa: CASSLRGTGYTF
CDR3nt: TGTGCCAGCAGTTTGAGGGGGACGGGCTACACCTTC

j_gene: TRBJ2-5
d_gene: NA
abundance: NA
v_gene: TRBV11-2
CDR3aa: CASSLGLRQASQETQYF
CDR3nt: TGTGCCAGCAGCTTAGGCCTAAGACAGGCATCCCAAGAGACCCAGTACTTC

j_gene: TRBJ2-3
d_gene: TRBD2
abundance: NA
v_gene: TRBV29-1
CDR3aa: CSVIGLAVKSTDTQYF
CDR3nt: TGCAGCGTTATAGGACTAGCGGTTAAAAGCACAGATACGCAGTATTTT

j_gene: TRBJ2-4
d_gene: NA
abundance: NA
v_gene: TRBV27
CDR3aa: CASTPRGLPNIQYF
CDR3nt: TGTGCCAGCACTCCCCGGGGACTCCCTAACATTCAGTACTTC

j_gene: TRBJ2-3
d_gene: TRBD2
abundance: NA
v_gene: TRBV5-1
CDR3aa: CASSLNAGLGSDTQYF
CDR3nt: TGCGCCAGCAGCTTGAATGCGGGACTAGGATCGGATACGCAGTATTTT

j_gene: TRBJ1-4
d_gene: NA
abundance: NA
v_gene: TRBV27
CDR3aa: CASSGAVANEKLFF
CDR3nt: TGTGCCAGCAGTGGGGCAGTGGCTAATGAAAAACTGTTTTTT